This T cell receptor (beta chain) was recovered during a study of regulatory T cells in long-lasting Graves disease. General study points: TRBV28, TRBJ1-2 and TRBJ2-5 were segments that persistent disease favored. Study of thyroid tissue was not done, with only peripheral blood studied.

Researchers made TCR beta libraries by using iRepertoire HTBI primers and running Arm-PCR on CDR3 regions. TCRdb re-derived calls from the multiplex PCR reads in MiXCR, one entry per CDR3 protein. The sample has 450,000 to 650,000 distinct CDR3 sequences, 15% to 20% seen once. The length of the CDR3 is 12 residues. The J segment lost 9 bases and the V segment lost 5 bases, leaving 2 bases of the junction unmatched. Germline CDR1 reads WNHNN; CDR2 reads SYGVQD (reference sequence). In regard to this clonotype: The antigen remains undetermined.

This sample's time point: newly diagnosed GD, antithyroid drugs for less than 3 months. RNA extracted from PBMCs served as the sequencing template. The same specimen was also included in a second study, on T cells in Graves' hyperthyroidism and ophthalmopathy. This second study says: A lack of ophthalmopathy progression within 18 months defined stable Graves' hyperthyroidism. HTBI primers were the set used in a first-round RT-PCR of the TCR CDR3.

The genes are TRBV10-1 and TRBJ1-4; 8 nucleotides align to TRBD1. The sample was peripheral blood mononuclear cells (PBMCs), taken at new diagnosis, from a patient treated with antithyroid drugs. This receptor was obtained from a middle-aged woman with Graves disease. The CDR3 DNA reads as TGCGCCAGCAGTCGGGACAGGCAAAAACTGTTTTTT. Encoded protein: CASSRDRQKLFF.